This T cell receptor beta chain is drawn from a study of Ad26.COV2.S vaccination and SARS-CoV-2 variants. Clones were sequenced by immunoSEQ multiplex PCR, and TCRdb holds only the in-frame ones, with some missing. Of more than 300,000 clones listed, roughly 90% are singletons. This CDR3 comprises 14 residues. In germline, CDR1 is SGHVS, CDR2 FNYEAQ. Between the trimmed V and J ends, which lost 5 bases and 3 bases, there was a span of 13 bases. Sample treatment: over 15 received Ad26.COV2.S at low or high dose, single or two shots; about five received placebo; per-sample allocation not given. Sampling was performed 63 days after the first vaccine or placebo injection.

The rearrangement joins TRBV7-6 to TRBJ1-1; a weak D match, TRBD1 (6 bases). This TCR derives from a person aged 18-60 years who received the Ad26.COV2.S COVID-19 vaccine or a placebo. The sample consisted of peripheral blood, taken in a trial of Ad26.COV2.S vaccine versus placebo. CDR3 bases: TGTGCCAGCAGCCCCACCGGGACACACACTGAAGCTTTCTTT. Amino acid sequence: CASSPTGTHTEAFF.